This TCR beta chain was captured by sequencing in a study of siplizumab effects on memory and regulatory T cells. Study conclusions and caveats: In controls, 26.9% of mappable alloreactive CD4+ clones were Treg-derived on average, versus around 71% with siplizumab. It was not possible to assign a naive or memory phenotype to roughly 80-97% of proliferating CD4+ or CD8+ clones. Poor capture below about 10^-5 frequency left most alloreactive clones unmapped to unstimulated subsets.

The CDR3 totals 15 residues. Trimming pared 0 bases from V and 0 bases from J, leaving 9 bases between. Germline lookup yields CDR1 SGDLS and CDR2 YYNGEE. As regards this clone: What it binds is unknown.

Around 100,000 TCR templates per sample were assayed. Only in-frame clones appear in the TCRdb table, and some are missing; sequencing was by immunoSEQ multiplex PCR. The data contain some 100,000 clones, roughly 94% of them singletons. This chain links TRBV9 with TRBJ1-1; tentative D call: TRBD1 (6 bases). Material for sequencing was Tregs sorted from blood. This sequence originates from a human donor in good health. The CDR3 region has the DNA TGTGCCAGCAGCGTAGCTGGGGACATGAACACTGAAGCTTTCTTT. As protein: CASSVAGDMNTEAFF.